This T cell receptor (beta chain) was identified during a study of CXCR3-negative and CXCR3-positive naive CD8 T cells. Study background: The libraries yielded 120 million to 150 million TRB reads, about 1.5 +/- 0.3 million each. The study, taken as a whole, reports: Memory CD8+ cells showed much lower diversity, while both naive subsets displayed comparably high diversity. The study found CXCR3 expression partially decreased after cryopreservation and ran most assays on fresh PBMCs. Naive cells that were CXCR3-positive had more hydrophobic TRB CDR3s (compared with CXCR3-negative naive cells).

This CDR3 is 11 amino acids long. With UMI labels, 5' RACE was used to prepare the TRB cDNA libraries. TCRdb re-called the 5' RACE reads and shows each CDR3 protein once, DNA omitted. Here the sample table reports roughly 100,000 distinct CDR3 sequences. Of note for this clonotype: Its antigen is not identified.

The sample was naive CXCR3+ CD8+ T cells from blood. Described subset: CD45RO-CCR7+CD27+CD95- naive CD8+ T cells expressing CXCR3 (TNR3+). This receptor was identified in a human donor in good health. Some clones in this sample may be carry-over from other donors' samples. The V and J genes are TRBV12-3 or TRBV12-4 and TRBJ1-2. The CDR3 is CASSFGHGYTF.